A single sample is the source of the 27 T cell receptor beta chains below, sequenced in a study of beta chain features in type 1 diabetes. Antigens of these TCRs are unknown. Whole-study findings and limits: Type 1 diabetes patients had moderately but significantly shorter TCRB CDR3s in all four CD4+ subsets.

The entirety of the isolated RNA underwent reverse transcription, so expressed TCRB transcripts were sequenced. Produced via immunoSEQ multiplex PCR; TCRdb's table is partial and in-frame only. The repertoire holds some 120,000 clones, around 15% seen once, with roughly 2.5% in the top ten. Sequencing was performed on central memory CD4+ T cells from blood. The receptors stem from a man younger than 35 with type 1 diabetes.

This clone came up a few times. This chain connects TRBV9 to TRBJ2-2; 9 nucleotides match TRBD2. The CDR3 length is 16 residues. The trim removed 1 base at V and 2 bases at J, leaving 3 bases unmatched. Per the germline V gene, CDR1 is SGDLS and CDR2 is YYNGEE. The CDR3 spells CASSVRLAVNTGELFF. The CDR3 DNA sequence: TGTGCCAGCAGCGTACGACTAGCGGTAAACACCGGGGAGCTGTTTTTT.

V usage is TRBV28 and J usage is TRBJ2-1; TRBD2 matches at 10 bases. This CDR3 spans 14 amino acids. V was pared by 6 bases and J by 6 bases, with 5 bases of the junction left unmatched. Germline V gives CDR1 MDHEN, CDR2 SYDVKM. The CDR3 spells CASSRGTSVNEQFF. CDR3 DNA: TGTGCCAGCAGCCGCGGGACTAGCGTCAATGAGCAGTTCTTC.

This clone has more than one count but fewer than ten. The chain combines TRBV9 with TRBJ1-5; 10 positions agree with TRBD1. V lost 4 bases and J lost 5; bases outside the gene matches: 9. The germline V gene has CDR1 SGDLS and CDR2 YYNGEE. The CDR3 extends over 16 amino acids. The CDR3 DNA sequence: TGTGCCAGCAGCCCCTACCCCGGGACAGGGGATCAGCCCCAGCATTTT. Protein sequence: CASSPYPGTGDQPQHF.

This clone was seen repeatedly, ten times or more. The chain couples TRBV6-5 to TRBJ1-2; D not certain. The CDR3 length is 13 residues. The V gene lost 8 bases and the J gene lost 2 bases, with 12 bases spanning the gap. Germline lookup yields CDR1 MNHEY and CDR2 SVGAGI. In nucleotides, the CDR3 is TGTGCCAGCGCGTCTGGAGGGAACTATGGCTACACCTTC. It encodes CASASGGNYGYTF.

This clone was detected only a few times. The chain combines TRBV6-5 with TRBJ1-1; D ambiguous. V dropped 4 bases and J dropped 2 bases, with 8 bases sitting between them. Germline CDR1 is MNHEY and CDR2 is SVGAGI. The CDR3 is made up of 13 amino acids. CDR3 nucleotides: TGTGCCAGCAGTTTACAAAGAAACACTGAAGCTTTCTTT. It is translated as CASSLQRNTEAFF.

The chain uses TRBV7-9 and TRBJ2-5, with D perhaps matching TRBD2 (6 bases). Germline V gives CDR1 SEHNR, CDR2 FQNEAQ (reference sequence). The CDR3 is 17 amino acids. Trimming cost V 5 bases and J 1 base, with 20 bases left between them. The CDR3: CASSQDLRGLVQETQYF. CDR3 in DNA: TGTGCCAGCAGCCAAGATCTGCGGGGTCTGGTCCAAGAGACCCAGTACTTC.

This clone was seen only a few times. The V call is TRBV18, the J call TRBJ2-7, with D possibly being TRBD1 (6 bases). CDR1 and CDR2 from the germline V gene are KGHSH and LQKENI. The V end was cut by 6 bases, the J end by 0 bases, with 9 bases between. CDR3 length equals 13 residues. CDR3: CASSGQFSYEQYF. For the CDR3, the DNA is TGTGCCAGCTCTGGACAGTTCTCCTACGAGCAGTACTTC.

The chain joins TRBV7-2 to TRBJ2-5, with D possibly called TRBD1 or TRBD2 (5 bases each). The germline CDR1 and CDR2 sequences are SGHTA and FQGNSA. The ends were cut back, 5 bases at V and 6 bases at J, with 22 bases in the middle. The CDR3 runs 16 residues. The CDR3 loop reads CASSPPGLSMSKTQYF. CDR3 bases: TGTGCCAGCAGCCCCCCGGGGCTAAGTATGTCGAAGACCCAGTACTTC.

This clone was observed a few times. The V gene is TRBV5-1, the J gene TRBJ2-3, with D uncertain. CDR3 length: 17 residues. Germline V gives CDR1 SGHRS, CDR2 YFSETQ. Trimming removed 2 bases from V and 2 bases from J, with 18 bases in between. In DNA, the CDR3 is TGCGCCAGCAGCTTCCCTCCCGTGGGCAGACACACAGATACGCAGTATTTT. Protein product: CASSFPPVGRHTDTQYF.

The J gene is TRBJ2-5, the V gene TRBV7-9; a weak D match, TRBD2 (6 bases). CDR3 length equals 14 residues. CDR1 and CDR2 (germline): SEHNR, FQNEAQ (reference sequence). V shed 5 bases and J shed 4 bases, with 14 bases lying between them. Here the CDR3 DNA reads TGTGCCAGCAGCCCCCCCGGGAGACGAGAGACCCAGTACTTC. Translation gives CASSPPGRRETQYF.

Only a few counts were recorded for this clone. V is TRBV5-4 and J is TRBJ2-1, with D tentatively TRBD1 (6 bases). This CDR3 contains 20 residues. Looked up from germline, CDR1 is SGHNT and CDR2 is YYREEE (reference sequence). The V end lost 0 bases, the J end lost 8 bases, and 30 bases lay between the germline ends. The CDR3 loop is CASSLARAGTHISSLDEQFF. The CDR3 nucleotides are TGTGCCAGCAGCTTGGCCAGAGCCGGGACACATATATCGTCCCTGGATGAGCAGTTCTTC.

This clone was seen a handful of times. CDR3 DNA sequence: TGTGCCTGGAGTGTAGTGGGGAGGTCCTCCATTGAAGCTTTCTTT. Translated, it gives CAWSVVGRSSIEAFF. The rearrangement joins TRBV30 to TRBJ1-1, with D unclear. Trimming took off 0 bases at V and 7 bases at J, with 18 bases between the two ends. Germline CDR1 reads GTSNPN; CDR2 reads SVGIG (reference sequence). CDR3 length: 15 residues. Based on the CDR3 plus reference TRBV30 and TRBJ1-1, the full variable domain is SQTIHQWPATLVQPVGSPLSLECTVEGTSNPNLYWYRQAAGRGLQLLFYSVGIGQISSEVPQNLSASRPQDRQFILSSKKLLLSDSGFYLCAWSVVGRSSIEAFFGQGTRLTVV.

This clone was counted at least ten times. The rearrangement links TRBV2 to TRBJ1-4; a possible D gene is TRBD1 (5 bases). Germline lookup yields CDR1 SNHLY and CDR2 FYNNEI. Trimming left V 6 bases short and J 6 bases short, with 14 bases between. CDR3 length: 14 residues. CDR3 in amino acids: CASRQEYLDEKLFF. The CDR3 DNA reads TGTGCCAGCAGACAGGAGTACTTAGATGAAAAACTGTTTTTT.

Notes on this clone: At the DNA level, this CDR3 is encoded by other sequences in the same sample as well. The chain joins TRBV9 to TRBJ2-5; unclear D gene. The germline V and J ends were trimmed by 1 base and 2 bases, with 6 bases remaining between them. CDR1 and CDR2 (germline): SGDLS, YYNGEE. This CDR3 comprises 13 residues. The DNA for the CDR3 is TGTGCCAGCAGCGTATCCCTACAAGAGACCCAGTACTTC. Translated: CASSVSLQETQYF.

CDR3 loop: CASHPGTRSFGDEQFF. CDR3 bases: TGTGCCAGCCATCCGGGGACTAGGAGCTTTGGGGATGAGCAGTTCTTC. The chain recombines TRBV2 with TRBJ2-1; 8 bases fit TRBD2. The J segment lost 8 bases and the V segment lost 8 bases, leaving 17 bases of the junction unmatched. The CDR3 totals 16 residues. Germline V lookup: CDR1 SNHLY, CDR2 FYNNEI. The whole variable domain, filled in from reference TRBV2 and TRBJ2-1, reads EPEVTQTPSHQVTQMGQEVILRCVPISNHLYFYWYRQILGQKVEFLVSFYNNEISEKSEIFDDQFSVERPDGSNFTLKIRSTKLEDSAMYFCASHPGTRSFGDEQFFGPGTRLTVL.

V is TRBV29-1 and J is TRBJ1-1; D gene ambiguous. Trimming shortened V by 3 bases and J by 3 bases, and 11 bases separated the two germline ends. CDR3 length: 13 residues. The germline gives CDR1 SQVTM, CDR2 ANQGSEA. CDR3 region: CSVDKTLDTEAFF. The CDR3 bases are TGCAGCGTTGACAAGACCCTTGACACTGAAGCTTTCTTT.

The chain recombines TRBV7-9 with TRBJ2-1, with 7 bases that match TRBD2. The CDR3 length is 15 residues. V trimming: 1 base; J trimming: 9 bases; junction bases outside the gene matches: 9. The germline gives CDR1 SEHNR, CDR2 FQNEAQ (reference sequence). The CDR3 here is CASSLGAGESSEQFF. For the CDR3, the DNA is TGTGCCAGCAGCTTAGGGGCGGGAGAGTCGAGTGAGCAGTTCTTC. The complete variable domain, with remaining parts taken from reference TRBV7-9 and TRBJ2-1, reads DTGVSQNPRHKITKRGQNVTFRCDPISEHNRLYWYRQTLGQGPEFLTYFQNEAQLEKSRLLSDRFSAERPKGSFSTLEIQRTEQGDSAMYLCASSLGAGESSEQFFGPGTRLTVL.

The genes are TRBV2 and TRBJ1-1; a possible D gene is TRBD1 (5 bases). The V gene lost 6 bases and the J gene lost 10 bases, with 18 bases spanning the gap. From germline, CDR1 is SNHLY and CDR2 FYNNEI. The CDR3 loop spans 13 amino acids. The CDR3 loop reads CASSRDGERIAFF. CDR3 sequence (DNA): TGTGCCAGCAGCCGGGACGGAGAACGTATAGCTTTCTTT.

This clone was recorded a few times. This sequence joins TRBV14 and TRBJ2-7; TRBD2 agrees at 11 bases. The CDR3 runs to 15 residues. V lost 4 bases and J lost 7; bases outside the gene matches: 9. Germline CDR1 is SGHDN and CDR2 is FVKESK. The CDR3 region is CASSREIAGGGEQYF. In nucleotides, the CDR3 is TGTGCCAGCAGCCGGGAGATAGCGGGAGGGGGTGAGCAGTACTTC.

The chain employs TRBV15 and TRBJ2-7, with D maybe TRBD2 (6 bases). In germline, CDR1 is LNHNV, CDR2 YYDKDF (reference sequence). V gave up 4 bases and J gave up 3 bases, with 13 bases separating them. CDR3 length equals 14 residues. The CDR3 DNA follows: TGTGCCACCAGCAAGGAGGTCGGGGGCTACGAGCAGTACTTC. This codes for CATSKEVGGYEQYF. The variable domain in full, with the rest retrieved from reference TRBV15 and TRBJ2-7, is DAMVIQNPRYQVTQFGKPVTLSCSQTLNHNVMYWYQQKSSQAPKLLFHYYDKDFNNEADTPDNFQSRRPNTSFCFLDIRSPGLGDTAMYLCATSKEVGGYEQYFGPGTRLTVT.

This chain joins TRBV6-5 and TRBJ2-7; TRBD1 agrees at 10 bases. The V and J ends lost 4 bases and 3 bases, in that order; junction bases with no gene match: 6. This CDR3 is 15 amino acids long. Per germline, CDR1 MNHEY and CDR2 SVGAGI. CDR3 coding DNA: TGTGCCAGCAGTTCTACCGGGACAGGGGACTACGAGCAGTACTTC. It yields the protein CASSSTGTGDYEQYF.

This clone was seen a handful of times. The chain employs TRBV6-1 and TRBJ2-2; D perhaps matches TRBD1 (5 bases). The CDR3 spans 13 residues. V lost 1 base, J lost 6 bases, and 6 bases lay in between. Germline CDR1 is MNHNS and CDR2 is SASEGT. The CDR3 nucleotides read TGTGCCAGCAGTGAAGGCAGGGCCGGGGAGCTGTTTTTT. It codes for CASSEGRAGELFF.

The rearrangement joins TRBV4-2 to TRBJ2-7, with D perhaps matching TRBD2 (5 bases). Germline V gives CDR1 LGHNA, CDR2 YNFKEQ. V lost 0 bases and J lost 3, with 12 bases in between. The CDR3 sequence is 15 residues long. CDR3 nucleotide sequence: TGTGCCAGCAGCCAAGACGGAGCGGAAAGCTACGAGCAGTACTTC. Translated: CASSQDGAESYEQYF.

In its sample, this clone was seen a few times. The chain recombines TRBV9 with TRBJ2-5; D gene uncertain. V was cut by 0 bases and J by 3 bases, with 6 bases left in between. The germline V gene has CDR1 SGDLS and CDR2 YYNGEE. This CDR3 region has 13 residues. This CDR3 is CASSVAPKETQYF. CDR3 in DNA: TGTGCCAGCAGCGTAGCACCTAAAGAGACCCAGTACTTC. The whole variable domain, remainder taken from reference TRBV9 and TRBJ2-5, is DSGVTQTPKHLITATGQRVTLRCSPRSGDLSVYWYQQSLDQGLQFLIQYYNGEERAKGNILERFSAQQFPDLHSELNLSSLELGDSALYFCASSVAPKETQYFGPGTRLLVL.

Of note for this clone: It is likely a read error: a sequence one base away is far more abundant. Other nucleotide sequences from this sample produce the same CDR3. V gene TRBV2 combines with J gene TRBJ2-3; D could derive from TRBD1 or TRBD2 (5 bases each). Between the trimmed V and J ends, which lost 6 bases and 8 bases, there was a span of 21 bases. Looked up from germline, CDR1 is SNHLY and CDR2 is FYNNEI. The CDR3 has 15 residues. The CDR3 bases are TGTGCCAGCAGGTTACAATCGGGGACGGTGCGTACGCAGTATTTT. It yields the protein CASRLQSGTVRTQYF.

This clone occurred a few times. J is TRBJ2-7 and V is TRBV27, with 7 bases aligning to TRBD1. Germline V CDR1 and CDR2: MNHEY, SMNVEV (reference sequence). V lost 4 bases, J lost 3 bases, and 3 bases stayed unmatched. The CDR3 is 13 amino acids. The CDR3 region is CASSSWTGYEQYF. Written as DNA, the CDR3 is TGTGCCAGCAGTTCCTGGACAGGCTACGAGCAGTACTTC.

The V gene is TRBV10-3, the J gene TRBJ2-1; maybe TRBD1 (5 bases). Germline CDR1 reads ENHRY; CDR2 reads SYGVKD. V lost 4 bases and J 5 bases, leaving 15 bases between the germline ends. This CDR3 contains 15 residues. The CDR3 here is CAISVSDPRDNEQFF. CDR3 DNA: TGTGCCATCAGTGTTTCAGACCCCAGGGACAATGAGCAGTTCTTC.